This passage covers 17 T cell receptor beta chains from one sample sequenced in a study of blood T cell repertoires in COVID-19. Generated by immunoSEQ multiplex PCR, the TCRdb table keeps only in-frame clones and is missing some. The sample has about 150,000 clones, around 85% seen once; the top ten hold roughly 8%. The sample comprised peripheral blood. Receptors originate from a woman aged 55-69 years with COVID-19, enrolled during active disease.

This rearrangement joins TRBV6-5 to TRBJ2-3, with no clear D. Germline assignment: CDR1 MNHEY and CDR2 SVGAGI. V dropped 3 bases and J dropped 2 bases, with 9 bases sitting between them. This CDR3 region has 14 residues. CDR3 sequence reads: CASSYSSSTDTQYF. The CDR3, as DNA: TGTGCCAGCAGTTATAGTAGTTCCACAGATACGCAGTATTTT.

The genes are TRBV24-1 and TRBJ2-5, with 9 bases matching TRBD2. With V trimmed by 3 bases and J by 5 bases, 12 bases remained unmatched. Germline assignment: CDR1 KGHDR and CDR2 SFDVKD. CDR3 length equals 17 residues. This CDR3 is CATSDPGPRGGRETQYF. In DNA, the CDR3 is TGTGCCACCAGTGATCCGGGCCCGCGGGGGGGCCGGGAGACCCAGTACTTC.

The chain employs TRBV4-3 and TRBJ1-1, with unresolved D. The CDR3 consists of 15 residues. Deletions cut 3 bases from V and 1 base from J, with 12 bases between. CDR1 is LGHNA, CDR2 YSLEER, per germline. CDR3 loop: CASSHMDGENTEAFF. Written as DNA, the CDR3 is TGCGCCAGCAGCCACATGGACGGGGAGAACACTGAAGCTTTCTTT.

The chain employs TRBV19 and TRBJ1-1; the D is unclear. The CDR3 totals 13 residues. Deletions cut 7 bases from V and 1 base from J, with 10 bases between. The germline V gene has CDR1 LNHDA and CDR2 SQIVND (reference sequence). This CDR3 is CASIRTWNTEAFF. The CDR3 DNA follows: TGTGCCAGTATCCGAACATGGAACACTGAAGCTTTCTTT.

The J gene is TRBJ2-1, the V gene TRBV3-1 (or the pseudogene TRBV3-2); TRBD2 matches at 9 bases. V shed 1 base and J 9 bases; nucleotides not matched to a gene: 7. There are 15 residues in the CDR3. Germline-derived CDR1 and CDR2 are LGHDT and YNNKEL (reference sequence). Written as DNA, the CDR3 is TGTGCCAGCAGCCAAGTCCGGACTAGCGTCGGTGAGCAGTTCTTC. It translates to CASSQVRTSVGEQFF.

Of note for this clone: The same CDR3 arises from other DNA sequences in this sample as well. The chain employs TRBV19 and TRBJ2-7, with D perhaps TRBD1 (5 bases). Looked up from germline, CDR1 is LNHDA and CDR2 is SQIVND (reference sequence). Trimming removed 3 bases from V and 0 bases from J, with 6 bases in between. This CDR3 region has 13 residues. CDR3 sequence: CASSIDSSYEQYF. CDR3 coding DNA: TGTGCCAGTAGTATCGACAGCTCCTACGAGCAGTACTTC.

V is TRBV14 and J is TRBJ2-1; 8 bases are a match to TRBD1. The length of the CDR3 is 18 residues. Trimming at V came to 3 bases and at J to 4 bases, leaving 14 bases not matched to a gene. The germline V gene has CDR1 SGHDN and CDR2 FVKESK. The CDR3 nucleotides are TGTGCCAGCAGCCAGCGGACAGGGAGTAGGGACCGATACAATGAGCAGTTCTTC. Residues: CASSQRTGSRDRYNEQFF. The variable domain in full, completed from reference TRBV14 and TRBJ2-1, reads EAGVTQFPSHSVIEKGQTVTLRCDPISGHDNLYWYRRVMGKEIKFLLHFVKESKQDESGMPNNRFLAERTGGTYSTLKVQPAELEDSGVYFCASSQRTGSRDRYNEQFFGPGTRLTVL.

The rearrangement joins TRBV12-3 or TRBV12-4 to TRBJ1-5; possible D gene TRBD1, 5 bases. The CDR3 loop spans 12 amino acids. V was clipped by 6 bases and J by 4 bases, with 7 bases between them. CDR3 protein: CASRGENQPQHF. CDR3 in DNA: TGTGCCAGCAGAGGGGAAAATCAGCCCCAGCATTTT.

This clone showed up just a few times. The V gene is TRBV3-1 (or the pseudogene TRBV3-2), the J gene TRBJ1-1; tentative D call: TRBD1 (6 bases). This CDR3 comprises 13 residues. V lost 4 bases, J lost 9 bases, and 15 bases lay in between. Germline V gives CDR1 LGHDT, CDR2 YNNKEL (reference sequence). CDR3 sequence reads: CASSPLLDSQAFF. The CDR3 bases are TGTGCCAGCAGCCCTCTATTGGACAGCCAAGCTTTCTTT.

J is TRBJ2-5 and V is TRBV19; TRBD1 matches 10 bases. With V trimmed by 7 bases and J by 4 bases, 21 bases remained unmatched. The CDR3 is 19 amino acids. Germline V gene sequence: CDR1 LNHDA, CDR2 SQIVND (reference sequence). CDR3 sequence (DNA): TGTGCCAGTACCCAGGGGCCCCTCAAGACAGGGGGCATGTCAGAGACCCAGTACTTC. Encoded protein: CASTQGPLKTGGMSETQYF.

This clone is a singleton in its sample. The chain is built from TRBV18 and TRBJ1-1; 8 bases line up with TRBD1. The CDR3 runs to 14 residues. From germline, CDR1 is KGHSH and CDR2 LQKENI. With V trimmed by 3 bases and J by 2 bases, 2 bases remained unmatched. The CDR3 here is CASSPTGANTEAFF. In nucleotides, the CDR3 is TGTGCCAGCTCACCGACAGGGGCTAACACTGAAGCTTTCTTT.

This rearrangement joins TRBV5-1 to TRBJ1-1; D is perhaps TRBD1 (6 bases). V lost 4 bases and J lost 1, with 17 bases in between. The germline V gene has CDR1 SGHRS and CDR2 YFSETQ. The CDR3 totals 16 residues. The CDR3 is CASSRQLSGQNTEAFF. The CDR3 coding sequence is TGCGCCAGCAGCCGCCAGTTGTCGGGACAGAACACTGAAGCTTTCTTT. Using reference TRBV5-1 and TRBJ1-1 for the parts outside the CDR3, the full variable domain is KAGVTQTPRYLIKTRGQQVTLSCSPISGHRSVSWYQQTPGQGLQFLFEYFSETQRNKGNFPGRFSGRQFSNSRSEMNVSTLELGDSALYLCASSRQLSGQNTEAFFGQGTRLTVV.

The J gene is TRBJ2-1, the V gene TRBV10-3, with 9 bases that match TRBD1. This CDR3 comprises 14 residues. The germline V gene has CDR1 ENHRY and CDR2 SYGVKD. V dropped 10 bases and J dropped 8; count of bases not matched to a gene: 12. CDR3 DNA: TGTGCCAGCGAGGACAGGGGTGATTCGGATGAGCAGTTCTTC. Protein sequence: CASEDRGDSDEQFF.

This clone is classed as medium-sized. Written as DNA, the CDR3 is TGTGCCAGCAGTCTAGCGGGGGGGCCGGCAGATACGCAGTATTTT. Translating gives CASSLAGGPADTQYF. This chain links TRBV6-2 or TRBV6-3 with TRBJ2-3; 12 positions match TRBD2. The germline CDR1 and CDR2 sequences are MNHEY and SVGEGT. CDR3 length: 15 amino acids. V was clipped by 5 bases and J by 4 bases; unmatched bases: 4.

The chain links TRBV7-3 to TRBJ2-3; 8 positions match TRBD1. Germline trimming cut 2 bases from V and 4 bases from J; bases unmatched to any gene: 5. The CDR3 sequence is 15 residues long. Germline V gives CDR1 SGHTA, CDR2 FQGTGA. The CDR3 nucleotides read TGTGCCAGCAGCTTAGCCGACAGGGGATCAGATACGCAGTATTTT. This gives the protein CASSLADRGSDTQYF.

The rearrangement joins TRBV6-5 to TRBJ2-2; 9 positions agree with TRBD1. The CDR3 extends over 15 amino acids. J lost 7 bases, V lost 6 bases, and 9 bases had no gene match. Germline lookup yields CDR1 MNHEY and CDR2 SVGAGI. The CDR3 nucleotides read TGTGCCAGCAGCCTTGGACAGGGGTTAATCGGGGAGCTGTTTTTT. Amino acid sequence: CASSLGQGLIGELFF.

V gene TRBV2 combines with J gene TRBJ1-2, with 7 bases fitting TRBD1. Germline V gene lookup returns CDR1 SNHLY and CDR2 FYNNEI. This CDR3 is 16 amino acids long. The V segment lost 3 bases and the J segment 4 bases; nucleotides outside the gene matches: 11. The chain's CDR3 is CASSDGQENRAYGYTF. For the CDR3, the DNA is TGTGCCAGCAGTGACGGACAGGAGAACAGGGCCTATGGCTACACCTTC.